This T cell receptor beta chain was identified during a study of T cells in Graves' hyperthyroidism and ophthalmopathy. Study observations and caveats: Researchers found most expanded thyroid clonotypes above 0.001 in blood as well.

In this sample, this clonotype turned up many times. Its antigen is not identified. V was trimmed by 1 base and J by 2 bases, leaving 8 bases between them. Germline CDR1 and CDR2: SGHTA and FQGNSA. The CDR3 runs 14 residues. Disease duration was under 3 months in the ophthalmopathy patients, who also had a Clinical Activity Score of at least 3 and a NOSPECS grade of at least 4. The source material, RNA transcripts, was used to amplify TCR beta CDR3 regions. During a first-round RT-PCR of the TCR CDR3, the HTBI primer set was used. TCRdb processed the multiplex PCR reads anew with MiXCR; each CDR3 protein has one entry. The sample contains over 300,000 distinct CDR3 sequences, approximately 15% of which appear only once.

Material for sequencing was blood. The sequence was collected from a woman aged 40 to 50 with Graves' ophthalmopathy. The chain links TRBV7-2 to TRBJ1-2; TRBD1 might be the D (5 bases). The chain's CDR3 is CASSLGRGNYGYTF. As DNA, the CDR3 is TGTGCCAGCAGCTTAGGTCGGGGGAACTATGGCTACACCTTC.